The 12 T cell receptor beta chains below were found in one sample sequenced in a study of blood T cells in healthy people across ages. A second about 7 to 11 cycle PCR used barcoded and J-beta primers. In TCRdb, the 5' RACE reads were re-called with MiXCR into one record per CDR3 protein. The table shows some 1,800,000 distinct CDR3 sequences, with about two fifths occurring only once. Sequences were obtained from blood. All receptors come from a human donor in good health.

This clonotype has just a few counts. CDR3 loop: CSASSGAGDTGELFF. In nucleotides, the CDR3 is TGCAGTGCTAGTAGTGGAGCGGGGGACACCGGGGAGCTGTTTTTT. This chain joins TRBV20-1 and TRBJ2-2, with 8 bases identical to TRBD2. The CDR3 is 15 residues long. J gave up 3 bases and V 3 bases, and 6 bases lay outside the gene matches. Germline assignment: CDR1 DFQATT and CDR2 SNEGSKA (reference sequence).

This CDR3 is CASRRQDSYEQYF. The CDR3 bases are TGTGCCAGCAGAAGACAGGACTCCTACGAGCAGTACTTC. The rearrangement links TRBV6-2 or TRBV6-3 to TRBJ2-7; TRBD1 is a possible D gene (6 bases). This CDR3 contains 13 residues. V gave up 6 bases and J gave up 0 bases, with 9 bases separating them. Germline V gene sequence: CDR1 MNHEY, CDR2 SVGEGT.

This clonotype was counted a few times. This chain uses TRBV7-2 with TRBJ1-2, with 12 bases matching TRBD1. This CDR3 comprises 17 residues. J was trimmed by 6 bases and V by 1 base; bases with no gene match: 9. The germline gives CDR1 SGHTA, CDR2 FQGNSA. CDR3 nucleotide sequence: TGTGCCAGCAGCTTAGTAAACCCCGGGACAGGGGGCGATGGCTACACCTTC. It yields the protein CASSLVNPGTGGDGYTF. The whole variable domain, remainder taken from reference TRBV7-2 and TRBJ1-2, is GAGVSQSPSNKVTEKGKDVELRCDPISGHTALYWYRQSLGQGLEFLIYFQGNSAPDKSGLPSDRFSAERTGGSVSTLTIQRTQQEDSAVYLCASSLVNPGTGGDGYTFGSGTRLTVV.

The gene calls are TRBV28 and TRBJ2-6; D unresolved. Per the germline V gene, CDR1 is MDHEN and CDR2 is SYDVKM. Trimming removed 5 bases from V and 2 bases from J, with 13 bases in between. The CDR3 has 16 residues. This chain's CDR3 is CASSAYNLAGANVLTF. The CDR3 bases are TGTGCCAGCAGTGCATACAATTTAGCTGGGGCCAACGTCCTGACTTTC.

The chain joins TRBV7-3 to TRBJ2-5; 8 bases are a match to TRBD2. V lost 2 bases to trimming and J lost 5 bases; unmatched junction nucleotides: 7. The CDR3 is 15 amino acids. From germline, CDR1 is SGHTA and CDR2 FQGTGA. CDR3 region: CASSLRRGGWETQYF. CDR3 nucleotides: TGTGCCAGCAGCTTACGACGGGGGGGCTGGGAGACCCAGTACTTC. Full variable domain (remainder filled in from reference TRBV7-3 and TRBJ2-5): GAGVSQTPSNKVTEKGKYVELRCDPISGHTALYWYRQSLGQGPEFLIYFQGTGAADDSGLPNDRFFAVRPEGSVSTLKIQRTERGDSAVYLCASSLRRGGWETQYFGPGTRLLVL.

The V gene is TRBV20-1, the J gene TRBJ1-2, with D possibly being TRBD1 (5 bases). V dropped 1 base and J dropped 2 bases, with 20 bases sitting between them. Germline values: CDR1 DFQATT, CDR2 SNEGSKA (reference sequence). The CDR3 is 17 amino acids. The CDR3 loop reads CSARATPIAGTNYGYTF. The CDR3 DNA sequence: TGCAGTGCTAGAGCTACCCCAATAGCCGGGACCAACTATGGCTACACCTTC.

V gene TRBV4-1 combines with J gene TRBJ1-4, with a possible D match to TRBD1 (5 bases). The CDR3 contains 16 residues. Germline V gene sequence: CDR1 MGHRA, CDR2 YSYEKL. V was shortened by 2 bases and J by 3 bases, with 13 bases between the two germline ends. The CDR3 DNA follows: TGCGCCAGCAGCCAATCTGGGGGGTTGGCTAATGAAAAACTGTTTTTT. It encodes CASSQSGGLANEKLFF.

The chain is built from TRBV5-5 and TRBJ1-6; unclear D gene. The CDR3 contains 15 residues. V dropped 5 bases and J dropped 4 bases, with 13 bases sitting between them. Germline-derived CDR1 and CDR2 are SGHKS and YYEKEE (reference sequence). The CDR3 loop reads CASRLSTEYNSPLHF. The CDR3 DNA is TGTGCCAGCAGACTTTCGACTGAGTATAATTCACCCCTCCACTTT. The variable domain in full, with the rest retrieved from reference TRBV5-5 and TRBJ1-6, is DAGVTQSPTHLIKTRGQQVTLRCSPISGHKSVSWYQQVLGQGPQFIFQYYEKEERGRGNFPDRFSARQFPNYSSELNVNALLLGDSALYLCASRLSTEYNSPLHFGNGTRLTVT.

This clonotype was seen a handful of times. The chain recombines TRBV28 with TRBJ2-7; TRBD2 matches 8 bases. This CDR3 is built from 13 residues. Trimming removed 6 bases from V and 3 bases from J; junction bases left unmatched: 4. CDR1 and CDR2 from the germline V gene are MDHEN and SYDVKM. The CDR3 DNA follows: TGTGCCAGCAGCAGCGGGGGATACTACGAGCAGTACTTC. It specifies CASSSGGYYEQYF.

V and J are TRBV7-2 and TRBJ1-1, with 9 positions matching TRBD1. The ends lost 4 bases at V and 5 bases at J; junction bases unmatched: 5. The CDR3 spans 14 residues. CDR1 and CDR2 (germline): SGHTA, FQGNSA. Here the CDR3 DNA reads TGTGCCAGCAGCTCACAGGGGGCGTTTACTGAAGCTTTCTTT. Its protein is CASSSQGAFTEAFF.

The V and J genes are TRBV6-2 or TRBV6-3 and TRBJ1-2; TRBD1 matches 7 bases. Germline V lookup: CDR1 MNHEY, CDR2 SVGEGT. The CDR3 is 15 residues long. Unmatched junction bases numbered 14, after V lost 6 bases and J lost 7 bases. The CDR3 region has the DNA TGTGCCAGCAGCTTAGAGGGGACAGCCATGGGTGGCTACACCTTC. Translating gives CASSLEGTAMGGYTF.

This clonotype came up a few times. Germline and junction disagree at one end, which may indicate a read error. J is TRBJ2-1 and V is TRBV13; D unresolved. Germline V gives CDR1 PRHDT, CDR2 FYEKMQ (reference sequence). The length of the CDR3 is 13 residues. CDR3 amino acids: CANSLVGSSEQFF. As DNA, the CDR3 is TGTGCCAACAGCTTGGTGGGGTCTTCTGAGCAGTTCTTC.